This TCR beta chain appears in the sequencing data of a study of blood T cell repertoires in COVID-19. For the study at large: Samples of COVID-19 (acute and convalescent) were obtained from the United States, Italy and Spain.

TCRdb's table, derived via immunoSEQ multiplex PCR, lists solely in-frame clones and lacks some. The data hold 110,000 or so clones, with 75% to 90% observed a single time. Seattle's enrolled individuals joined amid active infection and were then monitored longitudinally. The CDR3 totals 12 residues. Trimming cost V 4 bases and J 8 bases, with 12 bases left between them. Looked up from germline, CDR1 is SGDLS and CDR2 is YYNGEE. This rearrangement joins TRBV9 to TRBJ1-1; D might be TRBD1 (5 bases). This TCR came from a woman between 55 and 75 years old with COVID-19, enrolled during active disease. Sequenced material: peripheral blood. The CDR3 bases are TGTGCCAGCAGCCGCCCGGGGGGGGAAGCTTTCTTT. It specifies CASSRPGGEAFF.